A single sample gave rise to the 23 T cell receptor beta chains below, sequenced in a study of vaccination and CD4 T cells after COVID-19. Specified treatment: roughly 11-day PBMC culture with coronavirus spike peptide pools or control peptides (ViraFEST assay). No antigen is known for these receptors. Sequencing of cultured CD4+ T cell DNA used the Oncomine TCR Beta short-read assay. TCRdb passed the PCR reads through MiXCR, listing each CDR3 protein once. The sample records some 7,700 distinct CDR3 sequences, about 70% being singletons. This specimen was cultured CD4+ T cells from blood, taken after SARS-CoV-2 vaccination. The receptors derive from a human donor with COVID-19.

The rearrangement uses TRBV19 and TRBJ2-3; a weak D match, TRBD1 (6 bases). The CDR3 consists of 17 residues. CDR1 and CDR2 from the germline V gene are LNHDA and SQIVND (reference sequence). Trimming cost V 4 bases and J 4 bases, with 21 bases left between them. The CDR3 is CASSTPTGGLYADTQYF. For the CDR3, the DNA is TGTGCCAGTAGTACCCCGACAGGAGGACTTTACGCAGATACGCAGTATTTT.

The rearrangement links TRBV30 to TRBJ1-6, with a possible D match to TRBD1 (5 bases). Germline CDR1 reads GTSNPN; CDR2 reads SVGIG (reference sequence). The V end lost 1 base, the J end lost 9 bases, and 10 bases lay between the germline ends. The CDR3 contains 13 residues. CDR3 region: CAWSASRVSPLHF. CDR3 bases: TGTGCCTGGAGTGCCAGCAGGGTTTCACCCCTCCACTTT.

This clonotype was counted a few times. This chain uses TRBV27 with TRBJ2-5; 14 bases line up with TRBD2. V dropped 6 bases and J dropped 1; count of bases not matched to a gene: 22. In germline, CDR1 is MNHEY, CDR2 SMNVEV (reference sequence). The CDR3 runs 22 residues. The CDR3 region has the DNA TGTGCCAGCAGACAGACAGGGGTCTGGGGACTAGCGGGGGCTGTAAGCCAAGAGACCCAGTACTTC. Translating gives CASRQTGVWGLAGAVSQETQYF.

The genes are TRBV5-8 and TRBJ1-5, with 8 nucleotides matching TRBD1. Losses at the gene ends were 4 bases for V and 2 bases for J; bases not matched to a gene: 8. The V gene's germline CDR1 is SGHTS and CDR2 YDEGEE. The CDR3 consists of 16 residues. In nucleotides, the CDR3 is TGTGCCAGCAGCACGGGACAGGTGATGGGCAATCAGCCCCAGCATTTT. Translated: CASSTGQVMGNQPQHF.

J is TRBJ1-2 and V is TRBV7-2, with D possibly being TRBD1 (6 bases). The CDR3 runs to 18 residues. In germline, CDR1 is SGHTA, CDR2 FQGNSA. Deletions cut 4 bases from V and 4 bases from J, with 25 bases between. CDR3 amino acids: CASSYLGAAVNTFYGYTF. The CDR3 DNA reads as TGTGCCAGCAGCTACCTGGGGGCAGCGGTAAATACTTTCTATGGCTACACCTTC.

This clonotype has only one observation. The J gene is TRBJ2-7, the V gene TRBV20-1; TRBD1 or TRBD2 may be the D gene (5 bases each). V was cut by 1 base and J by 4 bases, with 14 bases left in between. Per the germline V gene, CDR1 is DFQATT and CDR2 is SNEGSKA (reference sequence). CDR3 length equals 14 residues. The DNA for the CDR3 is TGCAGTGCTAGAGCGGGACGGTCTATATACGAGCAGTACTTC. Protein: CSARAGRSIYEQYF.

The chain joins TRBV19 to TRBJ1-6; the D is unclear. This CDR3 region has 13 residues. Germline values: CDR1 LNHDA, CDR2 SQIVND (reference sequence). V lost 7 bases to trimming and J lost 13 bases, with 17 bases between them. CDR3 protein: CASMSDDDRPLHF. DNA of the CDR3: TGTGCCAGTATGAGCGACGACGATCGGCCCCTCCACTTT.

The table lists this clonotype with a few counts. This sequence joins TRBV30 and TRBJ1-5; no definite D call. In germline, CDR1 is GTSNPN, CDR2 SVGIG (reference sequence). This CDR3 is 13 amino acids long. V lost 3 bases to trimming and J lost 3 bases, with 9 bases between them. CDR3 sequence: CAWSRTDNQPQHF. The CDR3, as DNA: TGTGCCTGGAGCCGGACGGACAATCAGCCCCAGCATTTT.

The chain has TRBV5-4 and TRBJ2-5, with 11 bases that match TRBD2. Germline values: CDR1 SGHNT, CDR2 YYREEE (reference sequence). V trimming: 1 base; J trimming: 5 bases; junction bases outside the gene matches: 10. The length of the CDR3 is 17 residues. The CDR3 loop is CASSLRLAGGGMETQYF. For the CDR3, the DNA is TGTGCCAGCAGCTTGAGGCTAGCGGGGGGTGGTATGGAGACCCAGTACTTC.

The sample holds a few counts of this clonotype. This sequence joins TRBV20-1 and TRBJ2-3, with TRBD2 identical over 8 bases. CDR1 is DFQATT and CDR2 is SNEGSKA in the germline V gene (reference sequence). After removal of 4 bases from V and 2 bases from J, the junction contained 8 bases not matched to a gene. The CDR3 is 15 residues long. The CDR3 loop is CSANIGGGPTDTQYF. CDR3 in DNA: TGCAGTGCTAATATCGGGGGGGGCCCCACAGATACGCAGTATTTT.

This clonotype appeared once. The J gene is TRBJ2-2, the V gene TRBV2, with a tentative D call TRBD1 (6 bases). The germline V and J ends were trimmed by 8 bases and 2 bases, with 9 bases remaining between them. This CDR3 comprises 13 residues. CDR1 and CDR2 (germline): SNHLY, FYNNEI. This CDR3 reads CASGDTNTGELFF. Written as DNA, the CDR3 is TGTGCCAGCGGGGACACCAACACCGGGGAGCTGTTTTTT.

The rearrangement links TRBV11-2 to TRBJ2-7; D gene uncertain. Germline V lookup: CDR1 SGHAT, CDR2 FQNNGV. Trimming removed 0 bases from V and 9 bases from J, with 12 bases in between. The CDR3 is made up of 13 amino acids. The CDR3 DNA reads TGTGCCAGCAGCTTAGATCTTACCCCACGGCAGTACTTC. It encodes CASSLDLTPRQYF.

The chain has TRBV5-4 and TRBJ1-1, with D perhaps TRBD1 (5 bases). The germline CDR1 and CDR2 sequences are SGHNT and YYREEE (reference sequence). The CDR3 totals 15 residues. Trimming pared 7 bases from V and 0 bases from J, leaving 16 bases between. CDR3 residues: CASGPAGGMNTEAFF. For the CDR3, the DNA is TGTGCCAGCGGTCCCGCCGGGGGAATGAACACTGAAGCTTTCTTT.

J is TRBJ1-2 and V is TRBV6-1, with D possibly being TRBD1 (6 bases). V lost 6 bases to trimming and J lost 4 bases, with 15 bases between them. Germline assignment: CDR1 MNHNS and CDR2 SASEGT. The CDR3 loop spans 14 amino acids. CDR3 amino acids: CASSLDSLTYGYTF. The DNA of the CDR3 is TGTGCCAGCAGCCTGGACAGTTTGACCTATGGCTACACCTTC.

CDR3 protein: CSAGSGTGFKDTEAFF. Here the CDR3 DNA reads TGCAGTGCTGGATCCGGGACAGGGTTTAAGGACACTGAAGCTTTCTTT. V gene TRBV20-1 combines with J gene TRBJ1-1, with 9 bases that match TRBD1. This CDR3 is built from 16 residues. Trimming cost V 5 bases and J 3 bases; bases outside gene matches: 13. Germline loops: CDR1 DFQATT, CDR2 SNEGSKA (reference sequence).

The V and J genes are TRBV6-1 and TRBJ1-1; D unclear. Trimming removed 7 bases from V and 4 bases from J, with 4 bases in between. CDR1 and CDR2 from the germline V gene are MNHNS and SASEGT. This CDR3 spans 10 amino acids. The CDR3 sequence is CASMSTEAFF. The CDR3 DNA is TGTGCCAGCATGTCCACTGAAGCTTTCTTT.

DNA of the CDR3: TGTGCCACCAGCAGGGAGGGACAGGGGGCAAATCAGCCCCAGCATTTT. This gives the protein CATSREGQGANQPQHF. The chain is built from TRBV15 and TRBJ1-5; 12 nucleotides agree with TRBD1. Germline V CDR1 and CDR2: LNHNV, YYDKDF (reference sequence). Losses at the gene ends were 3 bases for V and 4 bases for J; bases not matched to a gene: 4. The CDR3 sequence is 16 residues long.

The genes are TRBV21-1 and TRBJ2-5. TRBV21-1 is given as a pseudogene. This CDR3 region has 14 residues. The CDR3 sequence: CASSKVTSQETQYF. The CDR3 nucleotides read TGTGCCAGCAGCAAAGTGACTTCCCAAGAGACCCAGTACTTC.

The chain is built from TRBV2 and TRBJ1-6; D call uncertain. The germline gives CDR1 SNHLY, CDR2 FYNNEI. This CDR3 comprises 17 residues. Trimming stripped 7 bases from V and 1 base from J, with 17 bases between. CDR3: CASMLTPSASYNSPLHF. DNA for the CDR3: TGTGCCAGCATGTTGACACCGTCGGCGTCCTATAATTCACCCCTCCACTTT.

This clonotype was detected only a few times. The CDR3 protein is CASSLFSGQGAGLTEAFF. The CDR3 nucleotides read TGTGCCAGCAGCTTATTCTCGGGACAGGGGGCAGGGTTGACTGAAGCTTTCTTT. V usage is TRBV7-8 and J usage is TRBJ1-1, with 12 bases identical to TRBD1. Germline CDR1 SGHVS, CDR2 FQNEAQ. This CDR3 spans 18 amino acids. The V segment lost 2 bases and the J segment 5 bases; nucleotides outside the gene matches: 12.

This chain connects TRBV6-2 or TRBV6-3 to TRBJ2-5; 11 bases are a match to TRBD2. Germline V gene sequence: CDR1 MNHEY, CDR2 SVGEGT. Trimming at V came to 0 bases and at J to 5 bases, leaving 11 bases not matched to a gene. CDR3 length: 18 amino acids. DNA of the CDR3: TGTGCCAGCAGTTACTCGACGTTTAGCGGGGGGGCCCGCGAGACCCAGTACTTC. It specifies CASSYSTFSGGARETQYF.

The chain joins TRBV19 to TRBJ1-5, with D unclear. Per germline, CDR1 LNHDA and CDR2 SQIVND (reference sequence). V shed 7 bases and J shed 0 bases, with 7 bases lying between them. The CDR3 is 13 amino acids. CDR3 DNA: TGTGCCAGTACCCCCCCTAGCAATCAGCCCCAGCATTTT. It translates to CASTPPSNQPQHF.

The genes are TRBV9 and TRBJ1-1; possibly TRBD1 for D (6 bases). CDR1 SGDLS and CDR2 YYNGEE come from the germline V gene. The CDR3 totals 13 residues. Trimming took off 0 bases at V and 6 bases at J, with 9 bases between the two ends. DNA for the CDR3: TGTGCCAGCAGCGTAGGGAGGACAGCTGAAGCTTTCTTT. Amino acids: CASSVGRTAEAFF.